A selection of T cell receptor beta chains follows, all from one sample in a study of cytomegalovirus exposure and HLA in healthy donors. Clones were sequenced by immunoSEQ multiplex PCR, and TCRdb holds only the in-frame ones, with some missing. The sample holds under 80,000 clones, roughly 65% seen once. The source material was PBMCs. Receptor source: a woman in her 30s in good health and CMV-seronegative. CDR3s include the opening cysteine and the closing phenylalanine or tryptophan. D genes are given only for firm matches. For some rows the clone size is stated as once, few or many, or as a class when expanded; others skip it.

clone_size: few; d_call: NA; v_call: TRBV7-9; cdr3_length: 13; j_call: TRBJ1-5; cdr3_aa: CASSLGANQPQHF; cdr3_nt: TGTGCCAGCAGCTTGGGCGCTAATCAGCCCCAGCATTTT
clone_size: NA; d_call: NA; v_call: TRBV11-3; cdr3_length: 13; j_call: TRBJ2-3; cdr3_aa: CASSLARADTQYF; cdr3_nt: TGTGCCAGCAGCTTAGCGAGGGCAGATACGCAGTATTTT
clone_size: few; d_call: TRBD1; v_call: TRBV7-2; cdr3_length: 15; j_call: TRBJ2-1; cdr3_aa: CASSADRAKYNEQFF; cdr3_nt: TGTGCCAGCAGCGCGGACAGGGCCAAATACAATGAGCAGTTCTTC
clone_size: NA; d_call: NA; v_call: TRBV18; cdr3_length: 12; j_call: TRBJ2-7; cdr3_aa: CASSPLPYEQYF; cdr3_nt: TGTGCCAGCTCACCCCTTCCTTACGAGCAGTACTTC
clone_size: NA; d_call: TRBD2; v_call: TRBV6-5; cdr3_length: 16; j_call: TRBJ2-7; cdr3_aa: CASSSLLTSGVYEQYF; cdr3_nt: TGTGCCAGCAGTTCCCTCCTTACCAGCGGGGTCTACGAGCAGTACTTC
clone_size: NA; d_call: NA; v_call: TRBV19; cdr3_length: 15; j_call: TRBJ1-1; cdr3_aa: CASRVFGGAGTEAFF; cdr3_nt: TGTGCCAGTAGGGTGTTTGGGGGGGCGGGCACTGAAGCTTTCTTT
clone_size: NA; d_call: NA; v_call: TRBV10-3; cdr3_length: 14; j_call: TRBJ2-5; cdr3_aa: CAISEFEGQETQYF; cdr3_nt: TGTGCCATCAGTGAATTTGAGGGCCAAGAGACCCAGTACTTC
clone_size: NA; d_call: TRBD1; v_call: TRBV19; cdr3_length: 17; j_call: TRBJ1-2; cdr3_aa: CASSISIGAGGNYGYTF; cdr3_nt: TGTGCCAGTAGTATCTCTATCGGGGCAGGGGGAAACTATGGCTACACCTTC
clone_size: NA; d_call: NA; v_call: TRBV28; cdr3_length: 22; j_call: TRBJ1-1; cdr3_aa: CASSLGFPFSLSPGRTFLEAFF; cdr3_nt: TGTGCCAGCAGTTTAGGCTTTCCCTTTTCCCTAAGTCCGGGTCGCACTTTCCTTGAAGCTTTCTTT
clone_size: once; d_call: NA; v_call: TRBV20-1; cdr3_length: 11; j_call: TRBJ2-3; cdr3_aa: CSASTADTQYF; cdr3_nt: TGCAGTGCTAGCACGGCAGATACGCAGTATTTT
clone_size: NA; d_call: NA; v_call: TRBV25-1; cdr3_length: 14; j_call: TRBJ1-2; cdr3_aa: CASSERGRAYGYTF; cdr3_nt: TGTGCCAGCAGTGAACGGGGGAGGGCCTATGGCTACACCTTC
clone_size: NA; d_call: NA; v_call: TRBV6-1; cdr3_length: 14; j_call: TRBJ2-7; cdr3_aa: CASSSPRSSYEQYF; cdr3_nt: TGTGCCAGCAGTTCACCTAGGAGCTCCTACGAGCAGTACTTC
clone_size: once; d_call: TRBD2; v_call: TRBV4-3; cdr3_length: 18; j_call: TRBJ2-3; cdr3_aa: CASSQEWLTSGGTDTQYF; cdr3_nt: TGCGCCAGCAGCCAAGAATGGCTGACTAGCGGGGGCACAGATACGCAGTATTTT